This section outlines one T cell receptor (beta chain) sequence together with its context. Its cognate antigen has yet to be identified. There are no base qualities to consult, and no much larger clone falls within one base. TCRbeta CDR3 regions were profiled with the immunoSEQ Assay using bias-controlled multiplex PCR amplification of genomic DNA. The original pipeline was this. To quantify the absolute abundance of each unique TCRbeta CDR3 region, the sequences were collapsed and filtered. Two models were used to test differential abundance: a binomial model (Fisher-equivalent) and a beta-binomial model that adds time-dependent variance fitted from healthy donors. Any clone with fewer than 5 combined templates was excluded, and a clone was called differentially abundant if its Benjamini-Hochberg FDR was below 0.01. In the beta-binomial model, variance was expressed as a function of the total template count across the two samples, in the form v = (b*log(k)+a)^2. The source is immuneACCESS, and TCRdb retained only in-frame sequences with V and J called. Part of the clones is not carried over; for the studies checked, unresolved V genes explain less than half of this, and the remainder is unexplained. For V, J and clone size, that table is used; D and trimming come from the DNA. The table for this sample lists around 56,000 clones; about 80% of them were counted only once. The ten largest clones capture around a sixth of the sample.

The record originates from a study of identifying expanded T cells in peripheral blood (dated by TCRdb to between 2018 and 2021). Context from the whole study: Technical replicates were generated by sequencing separate aliquots of the same genomic DNA pool, and four replicates were compared pairwise.

During the collection period, no immune events, such as infections, were documented for the healthy donors. To calibrate time-dependent variance in a beta-binomial model of T-cell clone differential abundance, blood repertoires from healthy donors were used as a training cohort. The training cohort comprised approximately 10 healthy donors, 3 female and 7 male. Donor ages ranged from 29 to 64 years, with an average of around 43 years. Whole blood was collected from each healthy donor at three time points spaced roughly two weeks apart and obtained from a commercial supplier. Genomic DNA was extracted from unsorted whole blood for immunosequencing. The research as a whole found: Variance in clone template counts between approximately two-week samples significantly increased with total template count across all healthy donors. Across all healthy-donor time intervals, the beta-binomial model significantly lowered both the number of clones called differentially abundant and the false-positive rate. It was expected by the authors that biological variance in healthy repertoires might increase further over much longer intervals, such as months to years. The binomial model flagged around 1.2 differentially abundant clones between technical replicates but about 16 over around two weeks and around 19 over about 4 weeks.

The CDR3 covers 14 residues, taking in both the cysteine and the phenylalanine. Only the CDR3 part of the read is kept: 42 bases, read in frame from the first base. CDR1 and CDR2 were assigned from the germline V gene as LGHNA and YSLEER. V is pared back by 0 bases and J by 7 bases, with 10 bases lying between the germline termini. The sequenced sample was blood. The chain was built from TRBV4-3 and TRBJ1-5, with the D segment identity uncertain. This TCR was recovered from a person between 18 and 75 years old in good health. The nucleotides read TGCGCCAGCAGCCAAGATGGCAGGCAACAGCCCCAGCATTTT. It is translated as CASSQDGRQQPQHF.